The rows below give T cell receptor beta chains drawn from one sample of a study of blood T cell repertoires in COVID-19. The protocol was immunoSEQ multiplex PCR, while the TCRdb copy is restricted to in-frame clones and leaves out a portion. The sample shows about 240,000 clones, 87% of them seen only once. Sequenced: peripheral blood. These receptors were obtained from a man between 60 and 75 years old who had recovered from COVID-19. Each CDR3 is given with its conserved first and last residue. The listing skips clone size in some rows; elsewhere it reads once, few, many or a size class.

TRBJ1-6,-,TRBV12-5,CASGLGGTANSPLHF
TRBJ1-3,few,TRBV7-9,CASSLYGEPGNTIYF
TRBJ2-2,-,TRBV12-5,CASGLVRDKPGELFF
TRBJ1-2,-,TRBV28,CASRLQGVDGYTF
TRBJ1-5,-,TRBV7-8,CASSLMGGLNQPQHF
TRBJ1-1,-,TRBV9,CASSVTPDILNTEAFF
TRBJ2-7,-,TRBV28,CASSLSGAEQYF
TRBJ2-5,-,TRBV7-6,CASSSPVGETQYF
TRBJ1-5,-,TRBV12-5,CASGPDRGGNQPQHF
TRBJ1-1,-,TRBV18,CASSSDRDSGAFF
TRBJ2-2,once,TRBV5-1,CASSFAGSTGELFF
TRBJ1-2,-,TRBV6-5,CASSYRQGGGYTF